Sequencing of this T cell receptor beta chain was carried out in a study of beta chain features in type 1 diabetes. Study-level results: VDJ junctions in type 1 diabetes patients carried more deletions and fewer insertions. TCRB CDR3s from Type 1 diabetes patients were moderately but significantly shorter in all four CD4+ subsets.

Expressed TCRB transcripts were sequenced after all isolated RNA was converted to cDNA. Produced via immunoSEQ multiplex PCR; TCRdb's table is partial and in-frame only. The profile shows more than 250,000 clones, around 22% of them singletons. Purity exceeded 95% in all sorted populations. As concerns this clone: The antigen remains unidentified.

V dropped 8 bases and J dropped 5; count of bases not matched to a gene: 4. In germline, CDR1 is MDHEN, CDR2 SYDVKM. The CDR3 sequence is 12 residues long. What was sequenced was naive CD4+ T cells from blood. The V call is TRBV28, the J call TRBJ2-7; 9 bases are a match to TRBD1. The receptor comes from a woman in her twenties or thirties with type 1 diabetes. DNA of the CDR3: TGTGCCAGCGGACAGGGGAGGCACGAGCAGTACTTC. Its protein product is CASGQGRHEQYF.